This T cell receptor (beta chain) was obtained from a study of CD8+CD57+ T cells in acquired aplastic anemia. Overall study: Sorted CD4+ and CD8+ cells gave a mean 3.2 ug DNA, range roughly 0.18 to 30 ug.

Germline V gene sequence: CDR1 SQVTM, CDR2 ANQGSEA. The V and J ends lost 7 bases and 7 bases, in that order; junction bases with no gene match: 5. CDR3 length equals 11 residues. Overall study results and limits: Patients and controls shared twenty-nine CD8+ CDR3 sequences, which appeared highly expressed in patients and within their immunodominant clones.

Concerning this clonotype: Antigen: not known.

The template used for profiling TCR beta VDJ and CDR3 was genomic DNA. Each CDR3 protein gets one entry after TCRdb re-called the reads with MiXCR. Found here are roughly 200,000 distinct CDR3 sequences, 60% to 65% of them singletons; the top ten hold around 32%. The rearrangement uses TRBV29-1 and TRBJ1-2, with 8 bases lining up with TRBD1. Input material: sorted CD4+, CD8+, or CD8+CD57+ T cells (not recorded which) from PBMCs. The origin of this receptor is a human donor in good health. Here the CDR3 reads CSGQTGAGYTF. The CDR3 coding sequence is TGCAGCGGCCAGACAGGGGCTGGCTACACCTTC. Full variable domain (remainder filled in from reference TRBV29-1 and TRBJ1-2): SAVISQKPSRDICQRGTSLTIQCQVDSQVTMMFWYRQQPGQSLTLIATANQGSEATYESGFVIDKFPISRPNLTFSTLTVSNMSPEDSSIYLCSGQTGAGYTFGSGTRLTVV.